The 23 T cell receptor beta chains presented below share a single source sample, sequenced in a study of blood T cell repertoires in COVID-19. Clones were sequenced by immunoSEQ multiplex PCR, and TCRdb holds only the in-frame ones, with some missing. In the table there are some 320,000 clones, 65% to 90% of which are singletons. The material sequenced was peripheral blood. Receptors were obtained from a human donor in a cohort sampled during active COVID-19.

This chain joins TRBV4-1 and TRBJ2-2; D is possibly TRBD2 (5 bases). The germline V and J ends were trimmed by 0 bases and 5 bases, with 13 bases remaining between them. The CDR3 is made up of 16 amino acids. Germline V gives CDR1 MGHRA, CDR2 YSYEKL. CDR3 protein: CASSQDITSPTGELFF. CDR3 coding DNA: TGCGCCAGCAGCCAAGATATTACTAGTCCAACCGGGGAGCTGTTTTTT.

The J gene is TRBJ1-6, the V gene TRBV11-2; 9 bases fit TRBD1. The CDR3 has 14 amino acids. Germline lookup yields CDR1 SGHAT and CDR2 FQNNGV. V dropped 7 bases and J dropped 11; count of bases not matched to a gene: 9. The CDR3 bases are TGTGCCAGCAAGACCGGGACAGGGCAGACACCCCTCCACTTT. Encoded protein: CASKTGTGQTPLHF.

The rearrangement joins TRBV6-5 to TRBJ2-7, with TRBD1 matching over 9 bases. Unmatched junction bases numbered 9, after V lost 6 bases and J lost 3 bases. CDR1 and CDR2 (germline): MNHEY, SVGAGI. The CDR3 sequence is 15 residues long. CDR3 region: CASSEPGTGIYEQYF. DNA for the CDR3: TGTGCCAGCAGCGAGCCCGGGACAGGGATCTACGAGCAGTACTTC.

This chain links TRBV6-5 with TRBJ2-7, with 7 nucleotides matching TRBD1. The CDR3 loop spans 14 amino acids. After removal of 5 bases from V and 2 bases from J, the junction contained 6 bases not matched to a gene. Germline V gene lookup returns CDR1 MNHEY and CDR2 SVGAGI. The CDR3 DNA reads as TGTGCCAGCAGTACCAGACAGGGTCCCTACGAGCAGTACTTC. Its translation is CASSTRQGPYEQYF.

The chain is built from TRBV19 and TRBJ2-1, with D perhaps matching TRBD2 (6 bases). The CDR3 has 14 amino acids. Trimming cost V 2 bases and J 10 bases, with 15 bases left between them. Per the germline V gene, CDR1 is LNHDA and CDR2 is SQIVND (reference sequence). The CDR3 here is CASSILGTAGEQFF. CDR3 in DNA: TGTGCCAGTAGTATACTAGGGACTGCTGGGGAGCAGTTCTTC.

The V call is TRBV6-5, the J call TRBJ1-3, with TRBD1 as a possible D gene (6 bases). CDR1 is MNHEY and CDR2 is SVGAGI in the germline V gene. V was clipped by 0 bases and J by 1 base, with 7 bases between them. The CDR3 runs 15 residues. The CDR3 coding sequence is TGTGCCAGCAGTTACTCGGGACATTCTGGAAACACCATATATTTT. Encoded protein: CASSYSGHSGNTIYF.

The rearrangement joins TRBV5-4 to TRBJ2-7; D possibly corresponds to TRBD2 (6 bases). From germline, CDR1 is SGHNT and CDR2 YYREEE (reference sequence). Trimming stripped 4 bases from V and 12 bases from J, with 17 bases between. The CDR3 is 12 residues long. The CDR3 sequence is CASSGGTEKPYF. The DNA for the CDR3 is TGTGCCAGCAGCGGGGGGACGGAGAAGCCGTACTTC.

This chain links TRBV6-5 with TRBJ1-5; 7 bases fit TRBD1. With V trimmed by 8 bases and J by 6 bases, 10 bases remained unmatched. The length of the CDR3 is 14 residues. Germline V gene data show CDR1 as MNHEY and CDR2 as SVGAGI. The CDR3 here is CASGKTGSGQPQHF. The CDR3 coding sequence is TGTGCCAGCGGCAAGACAGGGTCTGGTCAGCCCCAGCATTTT.

This clone is a singleton in its sample. V gene TRBV6-5 combines with J gene TRBJ1-1; 7 bases match TRBD1. J gave up 3 bases and V 0 bases, and 7 bases lay outside the gene matches. The CDR3 has 16 amino acids. Germline V lookup: CDR1 MNHEY, CDR2 SVGAGI. The CDR3 DNA sequence: TGTGCCAGCAGTTACTCGATGAGGGGGCTAGACACTGAAGCTTTCTTT. Translated, it gives CASSYSMRGLDTEAFF.

The chain carries TRBV27 and TRBJ1-1; no clear D. The germline V gene encodes CDR1 MNHEY and CDR2 SMNVEV (reference sequence). The CDR3 runs to 14 residues. V was cut by 2 bases and J by 1 base, with 8 bases left in between. The CDR3 coding sequence is TGTGCCAGCAGTTTAGGCCTTTCGAACACTGAAGCTTTCTTT. Its protein is CASSLGLSNTEAFF.

The chain's CDR3 is CASSLGVTEAFF. For the CDR3, the DNA is TGTGCCAGCAGCCTCGGGGTCACTGAAGCTTTCTTT. The chain is built from TRBV9 and TRBJ1-1; D unclear. The CDR3 length is 12 residues. The germline gives CDR1 SGDLS, CDR2 YYNGEE. The V gene lost 4 bases and the J gene lost 4 bases, with 8 bases spanning the gap.

J is TRBJ1-1 and V is TRBV5-8, with TRBD1 matching over 9 bases. The trim removed 1 base at V and 4 bases at J, leaving 11 bases unmatched. CDR3 length: 17 residues. Per germline, CDR1 SGHTS and CDR2 YDEGEE. The DNA of the CDR3 is TGTGCCAGCAGCTTGCTTGGGACAGGGATTTTCGGCACTGAAGCTTTCTTT. Translation gives CASSLLGTGIFGTEAFF.

The CDR3 loop is CASSSQGIGSGELFF. As DNA, the CDR3 is TGTGCCAGCAGTTCACAGGGTATCGGGTCCGGGGAGCTGTTTTTT. The chain joins TRBV27 to TRBJ2-2; possibly TRBD1 for D (6 bases). The ends were cut back, 4 bases at V and 6 bases at J, with 15 bases in the middle. There are 15 residues in the CDR3. CDR1 and CDR2 from the germline V gene are MNHEY and SMNVEV (reference sequence).

The CDR3 sequence is CASSPPEAAHPTDTQYF. CDR3 DNA: TGTGCCAGCAGTCCTCCGGAGGCGGCGCACCCCACAGATACGCAGTATTTT. The rearrangement links TRBV28 to TRBJ2-3; a possible D gene is TRBD2 (5 bases). Germline V lookup: CDR1 MDHEN, CDR2 SYDVKM. Trimming removed 5 bases at V and 2 bases at J, with 20 bases between. There are 17 residues in the CDR3.

The chain links TRBV27 to TRBJ2-7; 9 bases map to TRBD1. The CDR3 consists of 14 residues. Germline assignment: CDR1 MNHEY and CDR2 SMNVEV (reference sequence). The V and J ends lost 6 bases and 1 base, in that order; junction bases with no gene match: 4. CDR3 region: CASRRQGDSYEQYF. The DNA for the CDR3 is TGTGCCAGCAGACGACAGGGGGATTCCTACGAGCAGTACTTC.

The table lists this clone with a few counts. The chain recombines TRBV11-2 with TRBJ1-1, with 7 positions matching TRBD1. Trimming took 6 bases from V and 2 from J; bases not matched to a gene: 6. The CDR3 covers 14 residues. Germline V gene sequence: CDR1 SGHAT, CDR2 FQNNGV. The CDR3 DNA reads as TGTGCCAGCAGTTTAACAGGGGATAACACTGAAGCTTTCTTT. Residues: CASSLTGDNTEAFF.

The rearrangement links TRBV27 to TRBJ1-1; 7 bases match TRBD1. Looked up from germline, CDR1 is MNHEY and CDR2 is SMNVEV (reference sequence). V shed 5 bases and J 10 bases; nucleotides not matched to a gene: 13. There are 14 residues in the CDR3. The CDR3 loop is CASSRGTDYLRAFF. In nucleotides, the CDR3 is TGTGCCAGCAGTCGGGGGACAGATTATCTCCGAGCTTTCTTT.

V gene TRBV5-4 combines with J gene TRBJ2-6; no definite D call. Between the trimmed V and J ends, which lost 0 bases and 4 bases, there was a span of 11 bases. The CDR3 consists of 16 residues. The germline gives CDR1 SGHNT, CDR2 YYREEE (reference sequence). The CDR3 DNA reads TGTGCCAGCAGCTTGGAGGATTTGAGGGGGGCCAACGTCCTGACTTTC. Residues: CASSLEDLRGANVLTF.

The chain combines TRBV19 with TRBJ1-6, with D possibly being TRBD1 (6 bases). The CDR3 extends over 13 amino acids. Germline CDR1 is LNHDA and CDR2 is SQIVND (reference sequence). V was trimmed by 8 bases and J by 3 bases, leaving 8 bases between them. As DNA, the CDR3 is TGTGCCAGTCGGGACAACTATAATTCACCCCTCCACTTT. It specifies CASRDNYNSPLHF.

On this clone: It differs at one base from a far larger clone, so likely a read error. This chain links TRBV3-1 (or the pseudogene TRBV3-2) with TRBJ1-1; the D gene is possibly TRBD1 (6 bases). This CDR3 comprises 13 residues. The V gene's germline CDR1 is LGHDT and CDR2 YNNKEL (reference sequence). Trimming took 5 bases from V and 3 from J, leaving 10 bases between them. The CDR3 region has the DNA TGTGCCAGCAGCTCGACAGGCCACACTGAAGCTTTCTTT. It translates to CASSSTGHTEAFF.

This chain connects TRBV7-9 to TRBJ1-2; 7 bases agree with TRBD1. The germline CDR1 and CDR2 sequences are SEHNR and FQNEAQ (reference sequence). The junction had 10 bases not matched to a gene; V was cut back by 5 bases and J by 4 bases. There are 15 residues in the CDR3. The CDR3 sequence is CASSPLGGGGYGYTF. The CDR3 bases are TGTGCCAGCAGCCCCTTAGGAGGGGGCGGCTATGGCTACACCTTC.

In this sample, this clone turned up a few times. The CDR3 reads CASSPTGDYGYTF. CDR3 bases: TGTGCCAGCAGCCCTACAGGGGACTATGGCTACACCTTC. V usage is TRBV7-3 and J usage is TRBJ1-2; 7 bases are shared with TRBD1. V trimming: 5 bases; J trimming: 3 bases; junction bases outside the gene matches: 3. CDR1 and CDR2 (germline): SGHTA, FQGTGA. This CDR3 region has 13 residues.

The chain has TRBV7-9 and TRBJ2-3; no clear D. The germline CDR1 and CDR2 sequences are SEHNR and FQNEAQ (reference sequence). V was clipped by 5 bases and J by 2 bases, with 14 bases between them. CDR3 length equals 15 residues. CDR3 in DNA: TGTGCCAGCAGCCCGAGACGGGTGGCCACAGATACGCAGTATTTT. This codes for CASSPRRVATDTQYF.